What follows are 17 T cell receptor beta chains derived from one specimen sequenced in a study of T-cell memory formation after mild COVID-19. Using its own MiXCR run on the 5' RACE reads, TCRdb lists one record per CDR3 protein. The table has a few hundred thousand distinct CDR3 sequences, more than 15% seen once; the top ten hold roughly 23%. The sample was PBMCs or a T cell subset sorted from them (not recorded which). These receptors were obtained from a man in his late teens or twenties who had mild COVID-19 (a few samples of this study predate the infection). Cell type and time point are not known.

The genes are TRBV7-9 and TRBJ1-4; no clear D gene. CDR1 is SEHNR and CDR2 is FQNEAQ in the germline V gene (reference sequence). The V gene lost 5 bases and the J gene lost 8 bases, with 18 bases spanning the gap. The CDR3 length is 15 residues. CDR3 loop: CASSADVYSWEKLFF. As DNA, the CDR3 is TGTGCCAGCAGCGCGGACGTCTATTCGTGGGAAAAACTGTTTTTT.

This chain links TRBV11-2 with TRBJ1-2; TRBD1 matches 7 bases. Germline V gene sequence: CDR1 SGHAT, CDR2 FQNNGV. This CDR3 comprises 14 residues. V trimming: 5 bases; J trimming: 4 bases; junction bases outside the gene matches: 7. CDR3 DNA: TGTGCCAGCAGCCGTTACAGGGACAGCTATGGCTACACCTTC. Its protein product is CASSRYRDSYGYTF.

This clonotype turned up a few times. J is TRBJ2-2 and V is TRBV14; D is ambiguous. Trimming shortened V by 1 base and J by 3 bases, and 12 bases separated the two germline ends. The CDR3 is 16 residues long. Germline V gene sequence: CDR1 SGHDN, CDR2 FVKESK. The CDR3 protein is CASSQGPQTYTGELFF. Here the CDR3 DNA reads TGTGCCAGCAGCCAAGGTCCCCAGACCTACACCGGGGAGCTGTTTTTT.

This clonotype has just a few counts. V gene TRBV7-9 combines with J gene TRBJ2-1; 8 positions agree with TRBD1. The trim removed 4 bases at V and 14 bases at J, leaving 7 bases unmatched. CDR1 and CDR2 (germline): SEHNR, FQNEAQ (reference sequence). The CDR3 runs to 12 residues. As DNA, the CDR3 is TGTGCCAGCAGCTCTAGACAGGGGATTAAGTTCTTC. This codes for CASSSRQGIKFF.

This clonotype appeared a few times. This chain connects TRBV20-1 to TRBJ1-4; D is ambiguous. The CDR3 contains 14 residues. Germline assignment: CDR1 DFQATT and CDR2 SNEGSKA (reference sequence). The V end was cut by 0 bases, the J end by 5 bases, with 10 bases between. The DNA of the CDR3 is TGCAGTGCTAGAGACAGCGGTGGGAATGAAAAACTGTTTTTT. Protein product: CSARDSGGNEKLFF.

In its sample, this clonotype was seen many times. CDR3 sequence (DNA): TGCGCCAGCAGCCCTGAAGGCAGCTCTGGGGCCAACGTCCTGACTTTC. Translated, it gives CASSPEGSSGANVLTF. The chain carries TRBV5-1 and TRBJ2-6, with D unresolved. V was shortened by 4 bases and J by 0 bases, with 11 bases between the two germline ends. Germline CDR1 and CDR2: SGHRS and YFSETQ. The CDR3 totals 16 residues.

This clonotype came up a few times. The chain is built from TRBV4-1 and TRBJ2-7; weak D call: TRBD2 (6 bases). Per the germline V gene, CDR1 is MGHRA and CDR2 is YSYEKL. The CDR3 has 16 residues. With 1 base removed from V and 9 bases from J, the gap between germline ends came to 22 bases. In nucleotides, the CDR3 is TGCGCCAGCAGCCAAGGGAGGGCAGCGGGCCAGTTCGTGCAGTACTTC. It is translated as CASSQGRAAGQFVQYF.

This clonotype was seen a few times. The chain has TRBV5-1 and TRBJ1-4, with D uncertain. V lost 5 bases to trimming and J lost 0 bases, with 8 bases between them. The germline V gene encodes CDR1 SGHRS and CDR2 YFSETQ. The CDR3 spans 14 residues. The CDR3 loop is CASSEAATNEKLFF. The CDR3 coding sequence is TGCGCCAGCAGTGAGGCTGCAACTAATGAAAAACTGTTTTTT. Supplemented by reference TRBV5-1 and TRBJ1-4, the full variable domain reads KAGVTQTPRYLIKTRGQQVTLSCSPISGHRSVSWYQQTPGQGLQFLFEYFSETQRNKGNFPGRFSGRQFSNSRSEMNVSTLELGDSALYLCASSEAATNEKLFFGSGTQLSVL.

The chain employs TRBV4-3 and TRBJ2-3; the D gene is possibly TRBD2 (5 bases). Germline values: CDR1 LGHNA, CDR2 YSLEER. Trimming pared 3 bases from V and 5 bases from J, leaving 15 bases between. This CDR3 contains 15 residues. CDR3 region: CASSHDLGVGDTQYF. CDR3 DNA: TGCGCCAGCAGCCACGACCTCGGGGTGGGAGATACGCAGTATTTT.

The table lists this clonotype with many counts. V usage is TRBV2 and J usage is TRBJ2-5; possibly TRBD1 or TRBD2 for D (6 bases each). Deletions cut 8 bases from V and 5 bases from J, with 15 bases between. CDR1 and CDR2 from the germline V gene are SNHLY and FYNNEI. This CDR3 is built from 13 residues. The CDR3 DNA sequence: TGTGCCAGCGAGAGGGGGGCCCAGGAGACCCAGTACTTC. Residues: CASERGAQETQYF.

This clonotype has only a few counts. J is TRBJ1-1 and V is TRBV6-5, with D uncertain. The CDR3 covers 12 residues. In germline, CDR1 is MNHEY, CDR2 SVGAGI. Trimming left V 0 bases short and J 8 bases short, with 7 bases between. DNA for the CDR3: TGTGCCAGCAGTTACTCGACGGGGGAAGCTTTCTTT. Amino acid sequence: CASSYSTGEAFF.

The rearrangement links TRBV6-6 to TRBJ1-1, with D tentatively TRBD1 (5 bases). Trimming took off 6 bases at V and 1 base at J, with 12 bases between the two ends. From germline, CDR1 is MNHNY and CDR2 SVGAGI (reference sequence). CDR3 size: 14 residues. The DNA for the CDR3 is TGTGCCAGCAGCCGACAGAGTCCGAACACTGAAGCTTTCTTT. Translation gives CASSRQSPNTEAFF.

The rearrangement joins TRBV29-1 to TRBJ1-4; D is unresolved. CDR3 size: 13 residues. V was cut by 7 bases and J by 2 bases, with 11 bases left in between. In germline, CDR1 is SQVTM, CDR2 ANQGSEA. CDR3 amino acids: CSGLSDTNEKLFF. CDR3 coding DNA: TGCAGCGGTCTCTCAGATACTAATGAAAAACTGTTTTTT.

In its sample, this clonotype was seen a few times. The chain carries TRBV9 and TRBJ2-3; D unclear. Per the germline V gene, CDR1 is SGDLS and CDR2 is YYNGEE. With 2 bases removed from V and 5 bases from J, the gap between germline ends came to 12 bases. The CDR3 totals 14 residues. The CDR3 sequence: CASSVSGLIDTQYF. CDR3 in DNA: TGTGCCAGCAGCGTGTCGGGTTTAATAGATACGCAGTATTTT.

This clonotype turned up a few times. The rearrangement links TRBV4-1 to TRBJ2-2; a weak D match, TRBD2 (5 bases). This CDR3 spans 15 amino acids. V lost 4 bases, J lost 2 bases, and 11 bases lay in between. In germline, CDR1 is MGHRA, CDR2 YSYEKL. The chain's CDR3 is CASSRAGVNTGELFF. CDR3 sequence (DNA): TGCGCCAGCAGCCGCGCGGGTGTCAACACCGGGGAGCTGTTTTTT.

The rearrangement links TRBV7-9 to TRBJ1-2; no clear D gene. Germline assignment: CDR1 SEHNR and CDR2 FQNEAQ (reference sequence). V was shortened by 2 bases and J by 5 bases, with 12 bases between the two germline ends. There are 14 residues in the CDR3. The DNA for the CDR3 is TGTGCCAGCAGCTTATTTGCCCCGACGTATGGCTACACCTTC. Protein sequence: CASSLFAPTYGYTF.

The chain carries TRBV7-8 and TRBJ1-1, with TRBD1 matching 8 bases. Unmatched junction bases numbered 6, after V lost 5 bases and J lost 4 bases. The CDR3 is made up of 14 amino acids. Germline assignment: CDR1 SGHVS and CDR2 FQNEAQ. Here the CDR3 DNA reads TGTGCCAGCAGCCCAGGGGGCCAGGTCACTGAAGCTTTCTTT. This gives the protein CASSPGGQVTEAFF.